This T cell receptor (beta chain) was obtained from a study of T cell responses to AZD1222 COVID-19 vaccine. At the level of the study: Second-dose groups at about 4 or about 12 weeks were pooled.

Broader study findings: Repertoires were collected only later (after the peak T cell response had occurred). Clonal diversity may have been underestimated, and the donors were mostly white British, with more females than males.

This clone was seen a few times. What it recognizes is unknown. The assay was immunoSEQ multiplex PCR, and TCRdb's table has in-frame clones only and misses some. This sample has around 97,000 clones, with roughly 88% found just once. Between the trimmed V and J ends, which lost 2 bases and 9 bases, there was a span of 14 bases. The CDR3 extends over 13 amino acids. Looked up from germline, CDR1 is SGHRS and CDR2 is YFSETQ. The sample in question was peripheral blood, obtained on day 0 of AZD1222 vaccination. The rearrangement links TRBV5-1 to TRBJ1-1; D not certain. This clonotype was sampled from an adult in good health. For the CDR3, the DNA is TGCGCCAGCAGCTTCTCCCGGGCCAATAAAGCTTTCTTT. Translating gives CASSFSRANKAFF.